This TCR beta chain came from a study of T cells in localized non-small cell lung cancer. Overall study results and limits: An association was observed between higher blood T cell density and longer overall survival. For the top 100 tumor clones, a median approximately 50 also appeared in adjacent lung. Sequencing covered just one tumor region, so heterogeneity cannot be ruled out.

Germline trimming cut 8 bases from V and 3 bases from J; bases unmatched to any gene: 7. The CDR3 extends over 14 amino acids. Germline V gives CDR1 SNHLY, CDR2 FYNNEI. This clone was seen a handful of times. Its antigen is unknown. Generated by immunoSEQ multiplex PCR, the TCRdb table keeps only in-frame clones and is missing some. The repertoire consists of tens of thousands of clones, with 86% occurring once and the leading ten covering just over 20%. This sequence was found in a male donor at least 60 years old with stage III squamous cell lung carcinoma. The sample in question was peripheral blood, obtained before any cancer treatment. The genes are TRBV2 and TRBJ2-3; the match to TRBD1 covers 8 bases. The CDR3 region has the DNA TGTGCCAGCCGACCCGGGACAGGAACAGATACGCAGTATTTT. Its protein is CASRPGTGTDTQYF.